These T cell receptor beta chains were read from a single sample in a study of cytomegalovirus exposure and HLA in healthy donors. Clones were sequenced by immunoSEQ multiplex PCR, and TCRdb holds only the in-frame ones, with some missing. This table has about 360,000 clones, 75% to 90% appearing once. Sequenced input: PBMCs. The receptor source for this set is a woman under 30 in good health and CMV-seronegative. CDR3s leave out the opening cysteine and the closing phenylalanine or tryptophan. Each record gives: V gene, CDR3 length, D gene, J gene, CDR3 protein. A D gene is named only where the DNA matches it firmly.

>TRBV14|10|.|TRBJ1-1
ASSWQNTEAF
>TRBV28|12|.|TRBJ1-2
ASGFAGGVLGYT
>TRBV19|10|.|TRBJ1-1
ATRDMNTEAF
>TRBV5-1|14|TRBD1|TRBJ2-1
ASSLTTGGRRGEQF
>TRBV5-4|16|.|TRBJ2-3
ASSLRPLTGEVADTQY
>TRBV6-5|12|.|TRBJ2-7
ASSYLGGPYEQY
>TRBV4-1|14|TRBD1|TRBJ1-2
ASSQDQGGWNYGYT
>TRBV30|14|.|TRBJ2-1
AWSTSSQPARRGQF
>TRBV2|13|TRBD1|TRBJ1-4
ASRRQGVSNEKLF
>TRBV9|14|TRBD1|TRBJ2-6
ASSPKTGVGANVLT
>TRBV6-1|13|.|TRBJ2-2
ASRPSGANTGELF
>TRBV5-1|11|TRBD1|TRBJ1-1
ASSFRGQKPAF
>TRBV27|12|.|TRBJ2-4
ASREGLAKNIQY
>TRBV9|14|.|TRBJ2-3
ASSETGRSSTDTQY
>TRBV4-1|16|TRBD1|TRBJ1-2
ASSQDPEWSRGLDGYT
>TRBV11-2|12|.|TRBJ1-6
ASSPRGYNSPLH
>TRBV28|13|TRBD1|TRBJ2-7
ASSSGQGIENEQY
>TRBV4-1|15|.|TRBJ2-1
ASSQDGGIAPYNEQF
>TRBV6-1|9|.|TRBJ2-7
ASNGGAEQY
>TRBV19|14|TRBD2|TRBJ2-7
ASSRSGLADYYEQY
>TRBV7-2|13|TRBD1|TRBJ1-2
ASSLWGRGENGYT
>TRBV5-1|13|TRBD1|TRBJ1-2
ASSLGQGANYGYT
>TRBV28|13|.|TRBJ2-2
ASSLGSQGTGELF
>TRBV15|14|TRBD2|TRBJ2-3
ATSRDGGGITDTQY
>TRBV30|11|TRBD2|TRBJ2-5
AWSGGLAETQY
>TRBV27|12|.|TRBJ1-5
ASSLGQSGQPQH
>TRBV2|12|TRBD1|TRBJ1-2
ATTTGGRSYGYT
>TRBV6-4|11|TRBD1|TRBJ1-2
ASSLTGVGGYT
>TRBV7-3|11|.|TRBJ2-7
ASSSSGGYEQY
>TRBV4-2|15|.|TRBJ1-4
ASSQDHLGATNEKLF
>TRBV5-1|12|.|TRBJ1-1
ASTLDSLNTEAF
>TRBV4-1|13|.|TRBJ1-1
ASSQDSRANTEAF
>TRBV4-1|13|.|TRBJ2-3
ASSQRTVAPDTQY
>TRBV30|13|.|TRBJ2-7
AWRGGPTDVYEQY
>TRBV9|12|TRBD2|TRBJ2-7
ASSVGSGSYEQY
>TRBV6-6|12|.|TRBJ1-1
ASSYVGADTEAF
>TRBV5-1|13|.|TRBJ2-3
ASSLDAGGTDTQY
>TRBV29-1|11|.|TRBJ1-2
SVDFPNEVGYT
>TRBV20-1|9|.|TRBJ1-1
SARMGGEAF
>TRBV30|10|TRBD1|TRBJ2-1
AWDTGGNEQF
>TRBV4-2|14|.|TRBJ1-3
ASSQIRRGSGNTIY
>TRBV7-9|11|TRBD1|TRBJ1-2
ASSSDRDYGYT
>TRBV10-2|12|TRBD2|TRBJ2-3
ASRVAGGIDTQY
>TRBV4-2|13|.|TRBJ2-7
ASSQEGQGIYEQY
>TRBV19|12|.|TRBJ2-7
ASTPGPRSYEQY